The 8 T cell receptor beta chains below all came from one sample that was sequenced in a study of CD8+CD57+ T cells in acquired aplastic anemia. Investigators profiled TCR beta VDJ and CDR3 from genomic DNA template. A single record per CDR3 protein comes from TCRdb applying MiXCR to the reads. This sample has about 190,000 distinct CDR3 sequences, with about three fifths found just once. Sequenced input: sorted CD4+, CD8+, or CD8+CD57+ T cells (not recorded which) from PBMCs. Source of these receptors: a human donor with severe aplastic anemia or a healthy control (not recorded which).

This chain connects TRBV7-9 to TRBJ2-5; 7 positions agree with TRBD2. V gave up 5 bases and J gave up 5 bases; unmatched junction bases: 11. The CDR3 spans 15 residues. The V gene's germline CDR1 is SEHNR and CDR2 FQNEAQ (reference sequence). The CDR3 coding sequence is TGTGCCAGCAGCCTAGGGACTAACCTTCGGGAGACCCAGTACTTC. It specifies CASSLGTNLRETQYF. Complete variable domain (other parts from reference TRBV7-9 and TRBJ2-5): DTGVSQNPRHKITKRGQNVTFRCDPISEHNRLYWYRQTLGQGPEFLTYFQNEAQLEKSRLLSDRFSAERPKGSFSTLEIQRTEQGDSAMYLCASSLGTNLRETQYFGPGTRLLVL.

V and J are TRBV2 and TRBJ2-6, with D possibly TRBD1 on 6 matching bases. Trimming removed 5 bases at V and 2 bases at J, with 13 bases between. Germline lookup yields CDR1 SNHLY and CDR2 FYNNEI. This CDR3 has 16 residues. The CDR3 region is CASSWLGGPGANVLTF. The CDR3 nucleotides are TGTGCCAGCAGTTGGCTTGGGGGCCCTGGGGCCAACGTCCTGACTTTC.

The chain uses TRBV5-1 and TRBJ1-2, with 10 bases aligning to TRBD1. The J segment lost 0 bases and the V segment lost 1 base, leaving 12 bases of the junction unmatched. The CDR3 runs 19 residues. The V gene's germline CDR1 is SGHRS and CDR2 YFSETQ. The CDR3 bases are TGCGCCAGCAGCTTGACGCGGGACAGGGGTTTAACAGCTAACTATGGCTACACCTTC. Translation: CASSLTRDRGLTANYGYTF.

This clonotype was counted many times. The chain joins TRBV4-3 to TRBJ2-1; 10 bases are shared with TRBD2. This CDR3 has 16 amino acids. Germline CDR1 and CDR2: LGHNA and YSLEER. The J segment lost 7 bases and the V segment lost 2 bases, leaving 8 bases of the junction unmatched. CDR3 protein: CASSQSAGGHLNEQFF. CDR3 nucleotide sequence: TGCGCCAGCAGCCAATCAGCGGGGGGGCATTTAAATGAGCAGTTCTTC.

The gene calls are TRBV10-3 and TRBJ2-7; TRBD2 might be the D (6 bases). V was trimmed by 2 bases and J by 5 bases, leaving 7 bases between them. This CDR3 comprises 12 residues. Germline V gene lookup returns CDR1 ENHRY and CDR2 SYGVKD. The CDR3 sequence is CAISEGGNEQYF. The CDR3 DNA reads as TGTGCCATCAGTGAGGGGGGGAACGAGCAGTACTTC.

The chain combines TRBV4-3 with TRBJ2-7; weak D call: TRBD2 (5 bases). V was pared by 6 bases and J by 7 bases, with 13 bases between. CDR3 length equals 12 residues. Germline CDR1 and CDR2: LGHNA and YSLEER. CDR3 DNA sequence: TGCGCCAGCAGGGGAAGCGAGGGAGAGCAGTACTTC. Its protein is CASRGSEGEQYF.

This clonotype was detected only a few times. The V and J genes are TRBV20-1 and TRBJ2-7, with 8 bases identical to TRBD2. With 3 bases clipped from V and 2 bases from J, the junction kept 6 bases outside the gene matches. Looked up from germline, CDR1 is DFQATT and CDR2 is SNEGSKA (reference sequence). The CDR3 is 14 amino acids. DNA for the CDR3: TGCAGTGCTAGTCCCGGGAGGGCCACCTACGAGCAGTACTTC. This gives the protein CSASPGRATYEQYF.

The chain is built from TRBV20-1 and TRBJ1-1, with D hard to call. CDR1 and CDR2 from the germline V gene are DFQATT and SNEGSKA (reference sequence). The CDR3 loop spans 12 amino acids. V lost 0 bases and J lost 6, with 8 bases in between. DNA for the CDR3: TGCAGTGCTAGAGATCGCGGGCCTGAAGCTTTCTTT. It codes for CSARDRGPEAFF.